This T cell receptor (beta chain) was identified during a study of T cells in tumors after PD-1 blockade. Turning to the study itself: On average, peripheral blood gave approximately 120,000 TCR templates and 35,000 to 40,000 unique clonotypes.

V lost 3 bases, J lost 8 bases, and 16 bases lay in between. Per germline, CDR1 SQVTM and CDR2 ANQGSEA. This CDR3 has 13 amino acids. The data were produced by immunoSEQ multiplex PCR, yet TCRdb's version contains in-frame clones alone and is incomplete. The sample carries about 48,000 clones, more than 65% recorded once. Sequences were derived from PBMCs, sampled before anti-PD-1 treatment. The sequence was collected from a human donor with basal cell carcinoma. The rearrangement links TRBV29-1 to TRBJ1-1; D unclear. This CDR3 is CSVENGPNFEAFF. The CDR3 DNA reads TGCAGCGTTGAGAACGGCCCCAACTTCGAAGCTTTCTTT.